This T cell receptor beta chain is drawn from a study of T cell changes during pregnancy in multiple sclerosis. Clones were read by immunoSEQ multiplex PCR, and TCRdb kept only the in-frame ones, dropping some. The sample includes 30,000 to 35,000 clones, around 90% of them seen just once. This clone was seen once. This CDR3 spans 12 amino acids. Germline V gives CDR1 ENHRY, CDR2 SYGVKD. Losses at the gene ends were 10 bases for V and 6 bases for J; bases not matched to a gene: 5. Sequencing was performed on CD8+ T cells from peripheral blood mononuclear cells, taken after pregnancy. The chain employs TRBV10-3 and TRBJ1-2; 10 nucleotides align to TRBD1. The clonotype originates from a female donor with multiple sclerosis, enrolled in a pregnancy study. The CDR3 here is CATRGQGDGYTF. The CDR3 region has the DNA TGTGCCACGCGAGGACAGGGGGATGGCTACACCTTC.